Following are 15 T cell receptor beta chains from one sample sequenced in a study of Graves' ophthalmopathy and Graves' hyperthyroidism. Amplified material comprised TCR beta CDR3 regions derived from RNA transcripts. After a first-round RT-PCR with HTBI primers, a second-round multiplex PCR was run. TCRdb re-called the multiplex PCR reads through MiXCR, storing one row per CDR3 protein. The sample lists about 480,000 distinct CDR3 sequences, over 13% occurring once. The source material was blood. The receptors come from a woman between 25 and 40 years old with Graves' ophthalmopathy.

Only a few counts were recorded for this clonotype. The chain joins TRBV5-1 to TRBJ2-7; 7 positions match TRBD2. Germline V gives CDR1 SGHRS, CDR2 YFSETQ. CDR3 length: 14 amino acids. Trimming at V came to 2 bases and at J to 6 bases, leaving 8 bases not matched to a gene. The CDR3 region is CASSFRRETSEQYF. The CDR3 DNA is TGCGCCAGCAGCTTCCGGCGGGAGACTAGCGAGCAGTACTTC.

This clonotype was recorded at least ten times. CDR3 sequence: CSASAGLAFF. The CDR3 DNA reads as TGCAGTGCTAGTGCAGGGTTGGCTTTCTTT. The chain links TRBV20-1 to TRBJ1-1; D is perhaps TRBD1 (5 bases). This CDR3 is 10 amino acids long. Trimming cost V 3 bases and J 11 bases, with 10 bases left between them. Looked up from germline, CDR1 is DFQATT and CDR2 is SNEGSKA (reference sequence).

This clonotype came up many times. This chain joins TRBV12-3 or TRBV12-4 and TRBJ2-5, with D possibly called TRBD1 or TRBD2 (5 bases each). With 5 bases removed from V and 5 bases from J, the gap between germline ends came to 21 bases. CDR3 length: 16 residues. In DNA, the CDR3 is TGTGCCAGCAGTAAGGTTCGGCAGGGAGTTGGGGAGACCCAGTACTTC. This sequence encodes CASSKVRQGVGETQYF.

At least ten counts were recorded for this clonotype. The chain has TRBV4-1 and TRBJ1-6; D unresolved. The CDR3 consists of 15 residues. V lost 6 bases and J lost 5, with 14 bases in between. Germline CDR1 and CDR2: MGHRA and YSYEKL. This CDR3 reads CASRWQDGDNSPLHF. Written as DNA, the CDR3 is TGCGCCAGCAGGTGGCAGGACGGAGATAATTCACCCCTCCACTTT.

This clonotype was recorded many times. The rearrangement joins TRBV28 to TRBJ2-2, with a tentative D call TRBD2 (6 bases). The V and J ends lost 6 bases and 1 base respectively, with 9 bases between them. Germline V gene lookup returns CDR1 MDHEN and CDR2 SYDVKM. There are 14 residues in the CDR3. The CDR3 bases are TGTGCCAGCAGGCGGGACCTGAACACCGGGGAGCTGTTTTTT. It codes for CASRRDLNTGELFF. The complete variable domain, with remaining parts taken from reference TRBV28 and TRBJ2-2, reads DVKVTQSSRYLVKRTGEKVFLECVQDMDHENMFWYRQDPGLGLRLIYFSYDVKMKEKGDIPEGYSVSREKKERFSLILESASTNQTSMYLCASRRDLNTGELFFGEGSRLTVL.

This clonotype was recorded at least ten times. J is TRBJ2-2 and V is TRBV28, with 7 bases that match TRBD2. Unmatched junction bases numbered 13, after V lost 4 bases and J lost 8 bases. This CDR3 is 16 amino acids long. The germline gives CDR1 MDHEN, CDR2 SYDVKM. The DNA for the CDR3 is TGTGCCAGCAGTTCCATAAGCGGGGCCCCGCCAGGGGAGCTGTTTTTT. This encodes CASSSISGAPPGELFF.

This clonotype was found many times. The gene calls are TRBV19 and TRBJ1-5; D remains unclear. Germline V gives CDR1 LNHDA, CDR2 SQIVND (reference sequence). Trimming took 6 bases from V and 0 from J, leaving 12 bases between them. The CDR3 covers 15 residues. The CDR3 sequence: CASSWAGDSNQPQHF. The CDR3 coding sequence is TGTGCCAGTAGCTGGGCGGGTGATAGCAATCAGCCCCAGCATTTT. The whole variable domain, filled in from reference TRBV19 and TRBJ1-5, reads DGGITQSPKYLFRKEGQNVTLSCEQNLNHDAMYWYRQDPGQGLRLIYYSQIVNDFQKGDIAEGYSVSREKKESFPLTVTSAQKNPTAFYLCASSWAGDSNQPQHFGDGTRLSIL.

This clonotype was seen a few times. A much larger clone differs from this one at a single base, so this may be a read error. This rearrangement joins TRBV29-1 to TRBJ2-7, with 10 positions matching TRBD1. The J call may be wrong; the DNA end is better matched by TRBJ2-1. Germline values: CDR1 SQVTM, CDR2 ANQGSEA. The CDR3 contains 14 residues. DNA for the CDR3: TGCAGCGCCCGCCTCCGGGACAGGGGCTACGAGCAGTTCTTC. Translation: CSARLRDRGYEQFF.

This clonotype has ten or more counts. This chain joins TRBV29-1 and TRBJ2-5, with TRBD1 matching over 8 bases. The junction had 12 bases not matched to a gene; V was cut back by 4 bases and J by 5 bases. CDR3 size: 15 residues. Germline loops: CDR1 SQVTM, CDR2 ANQGSEA. The CDR3 DNA is TGCAGCGTTGTCCCGGACAGGGCCAGAGGGGAGACCCAGTACTTC. The encoded protein is CSVVPDRARGETQYF.

This clonotype was found many times. The genes are TRBV27 and TRBJ1-2; 8 nucleotides agree with TRBD1. With V trimmed by 0 bases and J by 5 bases, 11 bases remained unmatched. This CDR3 spans 17 amino acids. The germline V gene has CDR1 MNHEY and CDR2 SMNVEV (reference sequence). CDR3 bases: TGTGCCAGCAGTTTATCGGGGACAGGTCTAATAGGGTATGGCTACACCTTC. This codes for CASSLSGTGLIGYGYTF.

This clonotype was counted ten times or more. V usage is TRBV6-5 and J usage is TRBJ1-6; the D gene is possibly TRBD1 (6 bases). The CDR3 extends over 14 amino acids. In germline, CDR1 is MNHEY, CDR2 SVGAGI. With 2 bases removed from V and 5 bases from J, the gap between germline ends came to 7 bases. CDR3 protein: CASSYAGDNSPLHF. CDR3 DNA sequence: TGTGCCAGCAGTTACGCAGGGGATAATTCACCCCTCCACTTT.

The sample holds many counts of this clonotype. V usage is TRBV7-2 and J usage is TRBJ2-5; tentatively, D is TRBD2 (5 bases). V lost 6 bases, J lost 1 base, and 12 bases lay in between. The CDR3 loop spans 14 amino acids. Germline assignment: CDR1 SGHTA and CDR2 FQGNSA. The DNA of the CDR3 is TGTGCCAGCAGACAAAGACGGGGCCAAGAGACCCAGTACTTC. It translates to CASRQRRGQETQYF. Together with reference TRBV7-2 and TRBJ2-5, the CDR3 gives the full variable domain: GAGVSQSPSNKVTEKGKDVELRCDPISGHTALYWYRQSLGQGLEFLIYFQGNSAPDKSGLPSDRFSAERTGGSVSTLTIQRTQQEDSAVYLCASRQRRGQETQYFGPGTRLLVL.

This clonotype was counted many times. The CDR3 DNA is TGTGCCAGCAGTGAAGCGACCGCCGGTGCCAAAAACATTCAGTACTTC. Translating gives CASSEATAGAKNIQYF. The chain uses TRBV6-1 and TRBJ2-4; D gene uncertain. CDR1 and CDR2 (germline): MNHNS, SASEGT. The CDR3 is made up of 16 amino acids. The V end was cut by 0 bases, the J end by 1 base, with 10 bases between.

This clonotype was seen repeatedly, ten times or more. The V gene is TRBV27, the J gene TRBJ2-4; D gene unclear. V was clipped by 7 bases and J by 5 bases, with 12 bases between them. The germline gives CDR1 MNHEY, CDR2 SMNVEV (reference sequence). The length of the CDR3 is 13 residues. The CDR3 DNA reads as TGTGCCAGCACCTCGCCGTCTGAAAACATTCAGTACTTC. Translation gives CASTSPSENIQYF.

This clonotype appeared many times. This chain connects TRBV6-1 to TRBJ1-1; D not resolved. Trimming removed 6 bases from V and 4 bases from J, with 21 bases in between. This CDR3 comprises 16 residues. CDR1 and CDR2 (germline): MNHNS, SASEGT. The CDR3 DNA reads as TGTGCCAGCAGCATAGCGAGCCCCCAAAAGAGCACTGAAGCTTTCTTT. Amino acid sequence: CASSIASPQKSTEAFF.